This T cell receptor beta chain came from a study of CD8 T cells in Susac syndrome (dated by TCRdb to between 2018 and 2021). In the study overall: Repertoire sequencing was used to test whether CD8+ T cell activation and differentiation in Susac syndrome was antigen driven.

High-throughput TCR beta sequencing profiled peripheral blood CD8+ and CD4+ T cells from healthy donors, Susac syndrome patients and multiple sclerosis patients. Healthy donors were age- and sex-matched controls. Bulk CD8+ and CD4+ T cells were purified by magnetic negative isolation, whereas CD8+ TEMRA cells were enriched by FACS. Blood was drawn into EDTA tubes, processed within 24 hours, and PBMCs were isolated by density gradient centrifugation. PBMCs intended for TCR sequencing were cryopreserved in liquid nitrogen and thawed later in a water bath at 37 degrees C. The sorted or isolated CD4+, CD8+ and CD8+ TEMRA cells had a purity of 90% or higher. RNA was extracted using the RNeasy kit, and roughly 0.5 to 1 microgram was reverse transcribed with random hexamers. TCR beta CDR3 regions were amplified with the immunoSEQ multiplex PCR assay covering 54 Vbeta and 13 Jbeta segments. PCR amplification bias was corrected by using a synthetic template baseline for primer optimization and computational correction. Under the source paper's analysis protocol: Reads were annotated to V, D and J genes according to IMGT and were analyzed with immunoSEQ Analyzer, with only productive sequences retained. Clonality was computed as one minus Shannon entropy normalized by log2 of the number of productive unique sequences. For each patient and control, public and private clones were evaluated among the 100 most prevalent clones. Clones were defined as Susac-specific when absent from the healthy and MS cohorts, from fewer than 1,200 published viral clones and from other ImmuneACCESS disease sequences. TCRdb handled the public reads itself, with Q25 trimming in fastp and clone calling in MiXCR, and kept productive beta chains. Rows with a matching CDR3 protein are joined into one entry that keeps the most common DNA and genes. TCRdb, not the original authors, processed these V and J calls. Counted in this sample were roughly 200,000 distinct CDR3 sequences; roughly 92% of them appeared once. 0.1% of the sample rests with the top ten.

Points the paper makes about the study in general: The number of individuals in the TCR sequencing and HLA analysis was acknowledged as relatively small.

The CDR3 numbers 15 residues from cysteine through phenylalanine. The retained sequence is limited to the CDR3, 45 bases, with the frame set at the first base. CDR1 and CDR2 (SGHTA, FQGNSA) derive from the germline V gene. V sheds 5 bases and J sheds 4 bases, leaving 14 bases between their ends. Concerning this clonotype itself: The antigen it binds to is not known. No qualities accompany the bases; no much larger clone lies one base away.

Sequenced sample: CD4+ T cells from PBMCs. The rearrangement combines TRBV7-2 with TRBJ1-4, with a tentative D gene TRBD1 over 6 matching bases. The clonotype originates from a human donor in good health. CDR3 sequence: CASSLKGGYNEKLFF. The base sequence is TGTGCCAGCAGCCTCAAGGGGGGGTATAATGAAAAACTGTTTTTT.